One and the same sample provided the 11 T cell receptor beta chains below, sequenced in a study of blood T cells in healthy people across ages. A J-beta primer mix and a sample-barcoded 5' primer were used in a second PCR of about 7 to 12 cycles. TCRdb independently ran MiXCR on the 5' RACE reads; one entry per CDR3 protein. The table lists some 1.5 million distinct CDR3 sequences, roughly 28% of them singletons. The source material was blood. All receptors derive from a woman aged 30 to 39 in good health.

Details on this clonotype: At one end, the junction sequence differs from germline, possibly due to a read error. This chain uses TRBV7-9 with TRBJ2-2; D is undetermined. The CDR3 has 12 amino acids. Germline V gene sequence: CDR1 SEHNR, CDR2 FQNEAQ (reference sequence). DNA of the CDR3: TGTACCAGCAGCTTCATCACCGGGGAGCTGTTTTTT. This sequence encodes CTSSFITGELFF. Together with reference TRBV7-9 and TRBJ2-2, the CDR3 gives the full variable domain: DTGVSQNPRHKITKRGQNVTFRCDPISEHNRLYWYRQTLGQGPEFLTYFQNEAQLEKSRLLSDRFSAERPKGSFSTLEIQRTEQGDSAMYLCTSSFITGELFFGEGSRLTVL.

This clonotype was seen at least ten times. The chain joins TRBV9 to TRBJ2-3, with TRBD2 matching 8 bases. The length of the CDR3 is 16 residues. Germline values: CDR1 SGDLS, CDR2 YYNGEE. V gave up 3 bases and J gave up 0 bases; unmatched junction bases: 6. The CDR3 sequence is CASSAGLVVSTDTQYF. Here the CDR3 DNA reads TGTGCCAGCAGCGCGGGACTAGTCGTTAGCACAGATACGCAGTATTTT.

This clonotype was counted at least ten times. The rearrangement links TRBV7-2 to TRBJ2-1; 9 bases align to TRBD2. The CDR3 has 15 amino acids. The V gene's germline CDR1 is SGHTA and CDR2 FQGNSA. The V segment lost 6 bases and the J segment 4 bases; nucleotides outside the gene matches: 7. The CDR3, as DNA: TGTGCCAGCAGATCAGCGGGGGGTATTTACAATGAGCAGTTCTTC. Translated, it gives CASRSAGGIYNEQFF.

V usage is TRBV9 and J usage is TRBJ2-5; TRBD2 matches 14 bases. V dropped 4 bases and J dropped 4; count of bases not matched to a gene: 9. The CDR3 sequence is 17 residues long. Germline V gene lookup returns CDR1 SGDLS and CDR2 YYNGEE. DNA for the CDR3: TGTGCCAGCAGCCACCACAGGACTAGCGGGGGGCCAGAGACCCAGTACTTC. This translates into CASSHHRTSGGPETQYF. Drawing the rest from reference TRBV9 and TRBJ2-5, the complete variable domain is DSGVTQTPKHLITATGQRVTLRCSPRSGDLSVYWYQQSLDQGLQFLIQYYNGEERAKGNILERFSAQQFPDLHSELNLSSLELGDSALYFCASSHHRTSGGPETQYFGPGTRLLVL.

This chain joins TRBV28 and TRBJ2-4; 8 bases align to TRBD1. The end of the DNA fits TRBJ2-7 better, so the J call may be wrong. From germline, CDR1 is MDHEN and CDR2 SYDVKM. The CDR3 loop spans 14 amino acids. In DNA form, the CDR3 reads TGTGCCAGCAGTTCAGGGGGCGCGACCTACGAGCAGTACTTC. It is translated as CASSSGGATYEQYF.

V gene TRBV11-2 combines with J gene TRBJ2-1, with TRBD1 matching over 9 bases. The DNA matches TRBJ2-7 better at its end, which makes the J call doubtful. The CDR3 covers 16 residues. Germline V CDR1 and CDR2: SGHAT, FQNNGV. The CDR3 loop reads CASSPNRDRVINEQYF. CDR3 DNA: TGTGCCAGCAGCCCAAACCGGGACAGGGTCATCAATGAGCAGTACTTC.

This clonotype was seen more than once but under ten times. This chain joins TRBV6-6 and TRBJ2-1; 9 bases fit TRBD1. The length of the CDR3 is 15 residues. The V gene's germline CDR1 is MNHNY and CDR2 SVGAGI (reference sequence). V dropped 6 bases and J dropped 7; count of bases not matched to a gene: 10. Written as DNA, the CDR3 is TGTGCCAGCAGCCATGGACAGGGGAGTAAGAATGAGCAGTTCTTC. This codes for CASSHGQGSKNEQFF.

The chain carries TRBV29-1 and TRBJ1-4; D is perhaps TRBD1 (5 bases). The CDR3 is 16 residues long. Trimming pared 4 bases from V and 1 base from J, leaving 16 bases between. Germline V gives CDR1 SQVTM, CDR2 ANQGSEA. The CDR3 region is CSVGGGEEGTNEKLFF. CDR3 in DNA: TGCAGCGTTGGGGGGGGTGAAGAGGGAACTAATGAAAAACTGTTTTTT. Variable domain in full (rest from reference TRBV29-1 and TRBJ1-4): SAVISQKPSRDICQRGTSLTIQCQVDSQVTMMFWYRQQPGQSLTLIATANQGSEATYESGFVIDKFPISRPNLTFSTLTVSNMSPEDSSIYLCSVGGGEEGTNEKLFFGSGTQLSVL.

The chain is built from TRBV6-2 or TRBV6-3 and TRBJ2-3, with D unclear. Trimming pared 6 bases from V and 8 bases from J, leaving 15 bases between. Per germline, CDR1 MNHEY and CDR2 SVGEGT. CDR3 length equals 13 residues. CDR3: CASSDNVIRTQYF. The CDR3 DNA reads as TGTGCCAGCAGCGATAACGTGATCCGTACGCAGTATTTT.

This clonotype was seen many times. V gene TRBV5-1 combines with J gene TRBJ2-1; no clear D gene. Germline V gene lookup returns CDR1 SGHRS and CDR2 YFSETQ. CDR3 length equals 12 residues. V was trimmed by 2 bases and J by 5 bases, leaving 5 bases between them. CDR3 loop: CASSFADNEQFF. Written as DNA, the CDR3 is TGCGCCAGCAGCTTTGCTGACAATGAGCAGTTCTTC.

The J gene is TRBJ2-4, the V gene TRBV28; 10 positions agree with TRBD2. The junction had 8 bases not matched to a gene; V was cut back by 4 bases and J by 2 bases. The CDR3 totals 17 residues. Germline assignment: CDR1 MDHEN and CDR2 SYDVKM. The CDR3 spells CASSSRAGGWSKNIQYF. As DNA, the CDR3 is TGTGCCAGCAGTTCGCGAGCGGGGGGGTGGTCCAAAAACATTCAGTACTTC.